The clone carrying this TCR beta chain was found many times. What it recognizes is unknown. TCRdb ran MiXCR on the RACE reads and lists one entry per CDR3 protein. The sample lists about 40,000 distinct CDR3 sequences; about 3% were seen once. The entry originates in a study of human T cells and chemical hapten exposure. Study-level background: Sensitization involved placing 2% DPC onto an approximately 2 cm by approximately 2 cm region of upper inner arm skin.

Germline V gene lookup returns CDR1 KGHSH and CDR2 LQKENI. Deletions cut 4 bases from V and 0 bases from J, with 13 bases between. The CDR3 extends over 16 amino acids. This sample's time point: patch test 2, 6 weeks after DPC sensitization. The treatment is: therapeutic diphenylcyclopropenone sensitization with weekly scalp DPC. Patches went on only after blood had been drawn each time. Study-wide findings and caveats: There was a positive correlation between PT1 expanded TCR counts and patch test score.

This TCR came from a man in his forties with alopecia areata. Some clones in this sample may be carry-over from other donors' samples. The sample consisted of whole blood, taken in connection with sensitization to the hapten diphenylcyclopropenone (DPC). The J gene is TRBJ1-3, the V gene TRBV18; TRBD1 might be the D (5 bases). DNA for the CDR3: TGTGCCAGCTCACTTGCCGGGACGGGCTCTGGAAACACCATATATTTT. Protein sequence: CASSLAGTGSGNTIYF. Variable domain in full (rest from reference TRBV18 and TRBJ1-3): NAGVMQNPRHLVRRRGQEARLRCSPMKGHSHVYWYRQLPEEGLKFMVYLQKENIIDESGMPKERFSAEFPKEGPSILRIQQVVRGDSAAYFCASSLAGTGSGNTIYFGEGSWLTVV.